The 27 T cell receptor beta chains reported below all come from one sample, sequenced in a study of early T cells in non-severe SARS-CoV-2 infection. TCRdb passed the 5' RACE reads through MiXCR, listing each CDR3 protein once. Among about 57,000 distinct CDR3 sequences listed, roughly 13% were seen once. The specimen was whole blood. The receptor source for this set is an adult who was a healthcare worker with PCR-confirmed SARS-CoV-2 infection or an uninfected control (not recorded which).

This rearrangement joins TRBV20-1 to TRBJ2-3, with 10 bases that match TRBD1. Germline assignment: CDR1 DFQATT and CDR2 SNEGSKA (reference sequence). The junction had 7 bases not matched to a gene; V was cut back by 3 bases and J by 4 bases. CDR3 size: 15 residues. CDR3 in DNA: TGCAGTGCTAGGGCAGGGGGACAGGGGCCAGATACGCAGTATTTT. This codes for CSARAGGQGPDTQYF.

This clonotype was detected ten times or more. This chain joins TRBV6-5 and TRBJ2-1; no clear D. With 4 bases removed from V and 3 bases from J, the gap between germline ends came to 7 bases. The V gene's germline CDR1 is MNHEY and CDR2 SVGAGI. CDR3 length: 13 residues. CDR3 loop: CASSSRIYNEQFF. CDR3 sequence (DNA): TGTGCCAGCAGTTCCAGAATCTACAATGAGCAGTTCTTC.

This clonotype was observed at least ten times. The chain is built from TRBV5-4 and TRBJ1-1, with TRBD1 as a possible D gene (5 bases). Germline CDR1 and CDR2: SGHNT and YYREEE (reference sequence). The CDR3 extends over 13 amino acids. V lost 4 bases, J lost 1 base, and 8 bases lay in between. CDR3 region: CASSDDRNTEAFF. DNA of the CDR3: TGTGCCAGCAGCGATGACAGGAACACTGAAGCTTTCTTT.

J is TRBJ1-2 and V is TRBV12-3 or TRBV12-4; D is perhaps TRBD1 (5 bases). The CDR3 loop spans 15 amino acids. Trimming stripped 6 bases from V and 7 bases from J, with 21 bases between. DNA for the CDR3: TGTGCCAGCAGCCCCGACGGTGGGGCGTTGGGTGGCTACACCTTC. It yields the protein CASSPDGGALGGYTF.

This clonotype was detected ten times or more. The J gene is TRBJ2-1, the V gene TRBV7-9; 8 bases map to TRBD2. With 2 bases clipped from V and 5 bases from J, the junction kept 8 bases outside the gene matches. The CDR3 length is 16 residues. Germline V gene lookup returns CDR1 SEHNR and CDR2 FQNEAQ (reference sequence). The CDR3 sequence is CASSLSGGGGNNEQFF. CDR3 nucleotides: TGTGCCAGCAGCTTAAGCGGGGGTGGTGGGAACAATGAGCAGTTCTTC.

The rearrangement uses TRBV4-1 and TRBJ2-7; 12 nucleotides line up with TRBD2. Germline V gene data show CDR1 as MGHRA and CDR2 as YSYEKL. The CDR3 is 17 amino acids. J was trimmed by 0 bases and V by 0 bases; bases with no gene match: 3. The CDR3 spells CASSQETSGGFSYEQYF. The CDR3 DNA reads as TGCGCCAGCAGCCAAGAGACTAGCGGGGGTTTCTCCTACGAGCAGTACTTC.

The V call is TRBV6-4, the J call TRBJ1-6; D possibly corresponds to TRBD1 (5 bases). Germline values: CDR1 MRHNA, CDR2 SNTAGT. The CDR3 has 13 amino acids. V lost 4 bases and J 10 bases, leaving 11 bases between the germline ends. The CDR3 here is CASSGQGGSPLHF. The CDR3 nucleotides read TGTGCCAGCAGTGGGCAGGGTGGATCACCCCTCCACTTT.

This clonotype was seen at least ten times. V and J are TRBV20-1 and TRBJ1-4; D call uncertain. The V gene's germline CDR1 is DFQATT and CDR2 SNEGSKA (reference sequence). The V end was cut by 0 bases, the J end by 3 bases, with 17 bases between. The CDR3 has 17 residues. CDR3 nucleotide sequence: TGCAGTGCTAGAGACGGGTTACCTAAGATAGCTAATGAAAAACTGTTTTTT. Amino acids: CSARDGLPKIANEKLFF.

This clonotype was seen a handful of times. J is TRBJ2-3 and V is TRBV4-1, with 7 nucleotides matching TRBD2. The CDR3 contains 15 residues. V shed 3 bases and J 5 bases; nucleotides not matched to a gene: 8. CDR1 and CDR2 from the germline V gene are MGHRA and YSYEKL. The CDR3 DNA is TGCGCCAGCAGCCAGCTGGGACGGGGGGTAGATACGCAGTATTTT. Translating gives CASSQLGRGVDTQYF.

In this sample, this clonotype turned up a few times. CDR3 protein: CASSLLQQPGDGYTF. The DNA for the CDR3 is TGTGCCAGCAGCTTACTGCAACAACCGGGTGATGGCTACACCTTC. V and J are TRBV7-8 and TRBJ1-2, with D unclear. Per the germline V gene, CDR1 is SGHVS and CDR2 is FQNEAQ. Trimming shortened V by 2 bases and J by 6 bases, and 16 bases separated the two germline ends. The CDR3 is 15 amino acids.

This clonotype was observed a few times. The rearrangement uses TRBV19 and TRBJ1-4, with D possibly matching TRBD1 (6 bases). The CDR3 runs 17 residues. V lost 0 bases and J lost 0, with 11 bases in between. Germline V CDR1 and CDR2: LNHDA, SQIVND (reference sequence). The CDR3 DNA reads TGTGCCAGTAGTATAGATCGAACAGGGACAACTAATGAAAAACTGTTTTTT. It is translated as CASSIDRTGTTNEKLFF.

There are a few counts of this clonotype. The J gene is TRBJ2-5, the V gene TRBV13, with D possibly being TRBD2 (7 bases). Trimming took 5 bases from V and 0 from J, leaving 16 bases between them. From germline, CDR1 is PRHDT and CDR2 FYEKMQ (reference sequence). This CDR3 spans 16 amino acids. CDR3 region: CASSSPEGGNQETQYF. As DNA, the CDR3 is TGTGCCAGCAGCAGCCCCGAGGGGGGGAACCAAGAGACCCAGTACTTC. Looking up the rest from reference TRBV13 and TRBJ2-5 gives the full variable domain: AAGVIQSPRHLIKEKRETATLKCYPIPRHDTVYWYQQGPGQDPQFLISFYEKMQSDKGSIPDRFSAQQFSDYHSELNMSSLELGDSALYFCASSSPEGGNQETQYFGPGTRLLVL.

The CDR3 is CASRTGQGAFEKLFF. Written as DNA, the CDR3 is TGTGCCAGCAGAACCGGACAGGGGGCGTTTGAAAAACTGTTTTTT. The chain has TRBV7-2 and TRBJ1-4; 11 bases line up with TRBD1. The CDR3 loop spans 15 amino acids. The V gene end was trimmed by 6 bases and the J gene end by 7 bases; junction bases not matched to a gene: 7. In germline, CDR1 is SGHTA, CDR2 FQGNSA.

In its sample, this clonotype was seen a few times. This chain connects TRBV5-1 to TRBJ1-5, with a weak D call TRBD1 (5 bases). Germline CDR1 is SGHRS and CDR2 is YFSETQ. With 0 bases removed from V and 4 bases from J, the gap between germline ends came to 11 bases. The CDR3 length is 15 residues. CDR3 coding DNA: TGCGCCAGCAGCTTGGCCACGGGGCGGAATCAGCCCCAGCATTTT. Encoded protein: CASSLATGRNQPQHF.

This clonotype has just a few counts. The V gene is TRBV20-1, the J gene TRBJ2-7; D gene ambiguous. CDR1 is DFQATT, CDR2 SNEGSKA, per germline (reference sequence). This CDR3 has 13 residues. Deletions cut 0 bases from V and 2 bases from J, with 8 bases between. The CDR3 is CSAREAGAYEQYF. The CDR3 DNA reads TGCAGTGCTAGAGAAGCAGGAGCCTACGAGCAGTACTTC.

The chain couples TRBV2 to TRBJ2-1, with D uncertain. CDR3 length: 17 residues. With 10 bases removed from V and 6 bases from J, the gap between germline ends came to 28 bases. The V gene's germline CDR1 is SNHLY and CDR2 FYNNEI. CDR3 DNA sequence: TGTGCCACCAGCCTCCTCGTAACAGTGTCCCAAAGCAATGAGCAGTTCTTC. The encoded protein is CATSLLVTVSQSNEQFF.

This clonotype was counted many times. The gene calls are TRBV20-1 and TRBJ2-7; the D gene is possibly TRBD2 (5 bases). Germline values: CDR1 DFQATT, CDR2 SNEGSKA (reference sequence). This CDR3 contains 15 residues. Trimming removed 1 base from V and 3 bases from J, with 16 bases in between. The CDR3 loop is CSARGAATGVYEQYF. The CDR3 DNA reads TGCAGTGCTAGAGGAGCGGCCACCGGAGTCTACGAGCAGTACTTC.

The V call is TRBV6-1, the J call TRBJ2-5; TRBD1 is a possible D gene (6 bases). The CDR3 is 17 residues long. With 7 bases removed from V and 3 bases from J, the gap between germline ends came to 24 bases. Germline CDR1 reads MNHNS; CDR2 reads SASEGT. The CDR3 DNA sequence: TGTGCCAGCACCAAAAAGAGAGAGCAGAAGGGGGAAGAGACCCAGTACTTC. Amino acids: CASTKKREQKGEETQYF.

Ten or more counts support this clonotype. The chain recombines TRBV9 with TRBJ1-5; D ambiguous. CDR1 is SGDLS, CDR2 YYNGEE, per germline. This CDR3 spans 13 amino acids. V was shortened by 3 bases and J by 4 bases, with 8 bases between the two germline ends. CDR3 amino acids: CASSAGPNQPQHF. CDR3 DNA: TGTGCCAGCAGCGCAGGACCGAATCAGCCCCAGCATTTT.

At least ten counts were recorded for this clonotype. This sequence joins TRBV7-4 and TRBJ2-5, with D perhaps matching TRBD2 (5 bases). Germline loops: CDR1 SGHVT, CDR2 SQSDAQ. The V end lost 3 bases, the J end lost 4 bases, and 15 bases lay between the germline ends. The CDR3 has 15 residues. CDR3 protein: CASSFGGGFRETQYF. CDR3 coding DNA: TGTGCCAGCAGCTTTGGCGGAGGCTTCAGAGAGACCCAGTACTTC. The whole variable domain, remainder taken from reference TRBV7-4 and TRBJ2-5, is GAGVSQSPRYKVAKRGRDVALRCDSISGHVTLYWYRQTLGQGSEVLTYSQSDAQRDKSGRPSGRFSAERPERSVSTLKIQRTEQGDSAVYLCASSFGGGFRETQYFGPGTRLLVL.

This clonotype showed up many times. The J gene is TRBJ2-5, the V gene TRBV5-1, with 10 bases fitting TRBD1. The CDR3 loop spans 15 amino acids. V gave up 3 bases and J gave up 1 base; unmatched junction bases: 3. Germline lookup yields CDR1 SGHRS and CDR2 YFSETQ. The CDR3: CASSWGDRGQETQYF. DNA of the CDR3: TGCGCCAGCAGCTGGGGGGACAGGGGCCAAGAGACCCAGTACTTC.

This clonotype was counted at least ten times. The genes are TRBV27 and TRBJ2-7, with D unresolved. The CDR3 has 14 amino acids. Trimming took 7 bases from V and 0 from J, leaving 13 bases between them. Per the germline V gene, CDR1 is MNHEY and CDR2 is SMNVEV (reference sequence). In nucleotides, the CDR3 is TGTGCCAGCACATCCCTCGGCAGCTCCTACGAGCAGTACTTC. Translating it yields CASTSLGSSYEQYF.

This clonotype was observed many times. V is TRBV6-1 and J is TRBJ1-2; D is perhaps TRBD1 (5 bases). V was cut by 3 bases and J by 4 bases, with 9 bases left in between. The CDR3 totals 13 residues. Germline V lookup: CDR1 MNHNS, CDR2 SASEGT. The CDR3: CASSESGPYGYTF. The DNA for the CDR3 is TGTGCCAGCAGTGAGTCAGGGCCCTATGGCTACACCTTC.

This clonotype was seen more than once but under ten times. The rearrangement links TRBV5-4 to TRBJ2-1, with a possible D match to TRBD1 (7 bases). Germline loops: CDR1 SGHNT, CDR2 YYREEE (reference sequence). The CDR3 runs to 13 residues. V lost 2 bases, J lost 9 bases, and 12 bases lay in between. The CDR3 DNA reads as TGTGCCAGCAGCTTCGGAGGGGGCGTTGAGCAGTTCTTC. This encodes CASSFGGGVEQFF.

This clonotype came up many times. The V and J genes are TRBV4-3 and TRBJ1-6, with TRBD1 matching 8 bases. Unmatched junction bases numbered 12, after V lost 1 base and J lost 10 bases. Germline V gene lookup returns CDR1 LGHNA and CDR2 YSLEER. This CDR3 is built from 17 residues. For the CDR3, the DNA is TGCGCCAGCAGCCAAGGGACAGGGTCCAAAGGGGCGTCACCCCTCCACTTT. It yields the protein CASSQGTGSKGASPLHF.

This chain links TRBV7-2 with TRBJ1-2; 7 bases map to TRBD1. V lost 5 bases and J lost 8; bases outside the gene matches: 5. The CDR3 has 12 amino acids. Germline V gene lookup returns CDR1 SGHTA and CDR2 FQGNSA. Here the CDR3 DNA reads TGTGCCAGCAGCCGAACAGGGGACGGCTACACCTTC. As protein: CASSRTGDGYTF.

This clonotype was seen a handful of times. V and J are TRBV11-2 and TRBJ1-1; possible D gene TRBD1, 6 bases. This CDR3 region has 12 residues. The germline V gene has CDR1 SGHAT and CDR2 FQNNGV. V lost 4 bases and J 8 bases, leaving 11 bases between the germline ends. CDR3 protein: CASSSWTEEAFF. The CDR3 nucleotides read TGTGCCAGCAGCTCGTGGACAGAAGAAGCTTTCTTT.